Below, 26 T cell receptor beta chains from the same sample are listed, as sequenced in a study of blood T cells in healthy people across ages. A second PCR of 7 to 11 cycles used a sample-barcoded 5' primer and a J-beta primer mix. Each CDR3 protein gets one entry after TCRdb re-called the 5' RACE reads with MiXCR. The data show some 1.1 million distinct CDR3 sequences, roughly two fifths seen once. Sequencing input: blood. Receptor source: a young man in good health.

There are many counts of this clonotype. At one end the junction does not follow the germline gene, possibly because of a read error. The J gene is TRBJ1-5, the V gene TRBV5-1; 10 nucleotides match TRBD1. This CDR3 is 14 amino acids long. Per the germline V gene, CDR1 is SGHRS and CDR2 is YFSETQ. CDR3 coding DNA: TGTGCCAGCAGTCTAGGGACAGGGGATCAGCCCCAGCATTTT. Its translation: CASSLGTGDQPQHF. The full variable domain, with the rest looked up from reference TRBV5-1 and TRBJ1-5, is KAGVTQTPRYLIKTRGQQVTLSCSPISGHRSVSWYQQTPGQGLQFLFEYFSETQRNKGNFPGRFSGRQFSNSRSEMNVSTLELGDSALYLCASSLGTGDQPQHFGDGTRLSIL.

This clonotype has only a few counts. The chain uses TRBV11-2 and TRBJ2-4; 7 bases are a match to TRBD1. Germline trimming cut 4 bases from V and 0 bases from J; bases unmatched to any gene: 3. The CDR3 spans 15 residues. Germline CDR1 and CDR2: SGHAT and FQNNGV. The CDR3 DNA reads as TGTGCCAGCAGCTCGACAGGGATAGCCAAAAACATTCAGTACTTC. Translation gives CASSSTGIAKNIQYF.

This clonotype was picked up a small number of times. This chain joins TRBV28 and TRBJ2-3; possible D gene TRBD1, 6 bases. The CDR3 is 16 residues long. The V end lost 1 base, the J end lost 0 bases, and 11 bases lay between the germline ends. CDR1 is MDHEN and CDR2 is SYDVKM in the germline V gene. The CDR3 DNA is TGTGCCAGCAGTTTATCAGGGGTGGGGAGCACAGATACGCAGTATTTT. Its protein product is CASSLSGVGSTDTQYF.

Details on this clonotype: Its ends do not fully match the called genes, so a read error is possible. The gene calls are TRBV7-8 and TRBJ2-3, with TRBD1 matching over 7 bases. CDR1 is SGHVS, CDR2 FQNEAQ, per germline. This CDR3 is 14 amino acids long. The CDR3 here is CASSPGGLTDTRYF. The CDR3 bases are TGTGCCAGCAGTCCAGGGGGTCTCACAGATACGCGGTATTTT.

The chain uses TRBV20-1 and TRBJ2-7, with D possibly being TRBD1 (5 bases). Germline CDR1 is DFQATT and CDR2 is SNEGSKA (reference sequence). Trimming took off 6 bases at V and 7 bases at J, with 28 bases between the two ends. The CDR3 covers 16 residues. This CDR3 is CSAHRQLPGSYNEQYF. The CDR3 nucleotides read TGCAGTGCCCACAGACAGCTCCCAGGGTCCTACAATGAGCAGTACTTC.

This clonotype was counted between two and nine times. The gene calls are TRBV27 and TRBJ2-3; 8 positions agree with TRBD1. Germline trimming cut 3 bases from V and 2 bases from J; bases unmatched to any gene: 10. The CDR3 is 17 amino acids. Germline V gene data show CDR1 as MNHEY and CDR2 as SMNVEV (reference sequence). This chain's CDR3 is CASSFLGGQVNTDTQYF. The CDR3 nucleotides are TGTGCCAGCAGTTTTTTGGGGGGACAGGTGAACACAGATACGCAGTATTTT.

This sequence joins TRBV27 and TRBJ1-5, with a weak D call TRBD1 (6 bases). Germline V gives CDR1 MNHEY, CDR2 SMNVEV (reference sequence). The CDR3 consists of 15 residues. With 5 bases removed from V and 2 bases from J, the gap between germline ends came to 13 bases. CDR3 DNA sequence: TGTGCCAGCAGTGTACAGGGATCCGGCAATCAGCCCCAGCATTTT. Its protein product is CASSVQGSGNQPQHF.

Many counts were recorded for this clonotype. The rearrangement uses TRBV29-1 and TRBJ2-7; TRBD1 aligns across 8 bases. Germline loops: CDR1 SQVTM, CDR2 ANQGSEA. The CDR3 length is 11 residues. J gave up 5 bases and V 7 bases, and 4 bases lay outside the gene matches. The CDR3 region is CSAADRDEQYF. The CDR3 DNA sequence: TGCAGCGCCGCGGACAGGGACGAGCAGTACTTC.

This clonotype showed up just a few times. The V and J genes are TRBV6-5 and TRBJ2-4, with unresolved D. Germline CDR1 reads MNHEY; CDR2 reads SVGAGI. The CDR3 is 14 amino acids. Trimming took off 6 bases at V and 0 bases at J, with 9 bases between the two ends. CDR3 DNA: TGTGCCAGCAGGGCCCTGCCAGCCAAAAACATTCAGTACTTC. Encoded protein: CASRALPAKNIQYF.

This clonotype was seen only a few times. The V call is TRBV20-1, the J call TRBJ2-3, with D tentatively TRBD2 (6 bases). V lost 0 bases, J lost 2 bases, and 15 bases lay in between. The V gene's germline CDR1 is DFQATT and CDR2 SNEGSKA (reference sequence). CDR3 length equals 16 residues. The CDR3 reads CSARDGAGSNTDTQYF. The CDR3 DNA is TGCAGTGCTAGAGATGGGGCGGGGTCGAACACAGATACGCAGTATTTT.

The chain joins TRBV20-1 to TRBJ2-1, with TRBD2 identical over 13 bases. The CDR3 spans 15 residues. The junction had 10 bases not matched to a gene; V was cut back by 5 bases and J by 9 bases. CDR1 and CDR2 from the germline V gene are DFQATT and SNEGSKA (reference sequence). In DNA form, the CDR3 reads TGCAGTGCTCGCCGAACTAGCGGGGGGGCCGCTGAGCAGTTCTTC. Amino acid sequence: CSARRTSGGAAEQFF.

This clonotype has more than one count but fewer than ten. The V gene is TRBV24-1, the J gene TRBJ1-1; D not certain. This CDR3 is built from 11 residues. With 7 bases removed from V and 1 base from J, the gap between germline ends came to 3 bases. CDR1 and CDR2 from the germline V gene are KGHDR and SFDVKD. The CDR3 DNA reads TGTGCCACCAGCGCGAACACTGAAGCTTTCTTT. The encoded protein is CATSANTEAFF.

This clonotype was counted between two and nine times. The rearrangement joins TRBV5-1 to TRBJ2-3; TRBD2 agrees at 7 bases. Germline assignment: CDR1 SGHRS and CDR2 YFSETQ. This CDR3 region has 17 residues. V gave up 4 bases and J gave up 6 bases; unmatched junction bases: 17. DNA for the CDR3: TGCGCCAGCAGCAAAAGGACTAGTGGCAACATGTTGGATACGCAGTATTTT. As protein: CASSKRTSGNMLDTQYF.

The CDR3 DNA is TGCAGTGCTCTAAGCGAGGACAATCAGCCCCAGCATTTT. Residues: CSALSEDNQPQHF. The genes are TRBV20-1 and TRBJ1-5; D is unclear. CDR1 DFQATT and CDR2 SNEGSKA come from the germline V gene (reference sequence). The CDR3 is 13 residues long. V lost 5 bases and J lost 3, with 11 bases in between.

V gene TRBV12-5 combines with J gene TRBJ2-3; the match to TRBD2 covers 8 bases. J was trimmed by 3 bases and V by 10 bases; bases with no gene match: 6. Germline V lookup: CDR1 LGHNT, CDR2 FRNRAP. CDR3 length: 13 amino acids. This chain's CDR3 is CAMGRGATDTQYF. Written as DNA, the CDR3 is TGTGCTATGGGGCGGGGGGCTACAGATACGCAGTATTTT. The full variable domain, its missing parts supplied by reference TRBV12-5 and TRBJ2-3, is DARVTQTPRHKVTEMGQEVTMRCQPILGHNTVFWYRQTMMQGLELLAYFRNRAPLDDSGMPKDRFSAEMPDATLATLKIQPSEPRDSAVYFCAMGRGATDTQYFGPGTRLTVL.

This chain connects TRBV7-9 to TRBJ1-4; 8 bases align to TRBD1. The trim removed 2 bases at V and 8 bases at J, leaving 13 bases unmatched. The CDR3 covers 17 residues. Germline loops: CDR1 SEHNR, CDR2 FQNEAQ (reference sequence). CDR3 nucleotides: TGTGCCAGCAGCTTACCCAGACTTGGACAGGGCGGCGAAAAACTGTTTTTT. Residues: CASSLPRLGQGGEKLFF.

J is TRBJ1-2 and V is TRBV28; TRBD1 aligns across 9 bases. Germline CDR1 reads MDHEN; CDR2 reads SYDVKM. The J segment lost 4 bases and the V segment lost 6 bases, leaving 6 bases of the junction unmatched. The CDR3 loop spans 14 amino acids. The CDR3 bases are TGTGCCAGCAGACCGAGGGACAGGGCCTATGGCTACACCTTC. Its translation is CASRPRDRAYGYTF.

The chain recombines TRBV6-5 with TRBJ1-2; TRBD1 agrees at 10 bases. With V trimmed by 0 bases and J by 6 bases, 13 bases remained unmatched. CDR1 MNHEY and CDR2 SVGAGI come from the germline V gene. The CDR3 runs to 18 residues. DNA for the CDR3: TGTGCCAGCAGTTACTCGTCAGCCCGGGACAGGGGCCGACATGGCTACACCTTC. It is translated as CASSYSSARDRGRHGYTF.

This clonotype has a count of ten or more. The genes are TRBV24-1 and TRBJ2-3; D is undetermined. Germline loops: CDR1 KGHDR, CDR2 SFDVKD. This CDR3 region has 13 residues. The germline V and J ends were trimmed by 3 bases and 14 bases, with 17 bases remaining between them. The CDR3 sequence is CATSDTATPQRYF. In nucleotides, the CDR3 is TGTGCCACCAGTGATACGGCAACACCGCAGCGGTATTTT.

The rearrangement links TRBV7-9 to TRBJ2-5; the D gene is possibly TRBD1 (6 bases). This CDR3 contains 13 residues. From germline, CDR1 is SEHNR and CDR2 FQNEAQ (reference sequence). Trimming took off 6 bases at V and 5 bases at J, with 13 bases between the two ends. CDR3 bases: TGTGCCAGCAGTGTGGACAGTCCGGAGACCCAGTACTTC. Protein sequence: CASSVDSPETQYF.

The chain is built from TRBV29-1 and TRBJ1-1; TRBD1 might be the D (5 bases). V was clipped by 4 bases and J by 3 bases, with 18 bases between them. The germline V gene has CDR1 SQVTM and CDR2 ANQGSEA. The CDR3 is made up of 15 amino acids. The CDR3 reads CSVVSPARGDTEAFF. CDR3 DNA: TGCAGCGTTGTGTCCCCCGCGAGAGGGGACACTGAAGCTTTCTTT.

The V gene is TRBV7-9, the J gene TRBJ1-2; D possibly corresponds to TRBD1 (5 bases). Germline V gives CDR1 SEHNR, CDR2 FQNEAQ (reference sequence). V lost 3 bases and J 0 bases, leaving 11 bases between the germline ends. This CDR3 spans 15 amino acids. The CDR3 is CASSFFPGPNYGYTF. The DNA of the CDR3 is TGTGCCAGCAGCTTTTTCCCAGGGCCTAACTATGGCTACACCTTC.

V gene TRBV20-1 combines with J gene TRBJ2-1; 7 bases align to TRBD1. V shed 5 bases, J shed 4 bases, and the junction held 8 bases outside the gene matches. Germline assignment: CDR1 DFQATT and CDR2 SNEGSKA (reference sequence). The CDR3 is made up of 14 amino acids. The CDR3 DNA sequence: TGCAGTGCTGGAAGGACAGGCCTGTACAATGAGCAGTTCTTC. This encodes CSAGRTGLYNEQFF.

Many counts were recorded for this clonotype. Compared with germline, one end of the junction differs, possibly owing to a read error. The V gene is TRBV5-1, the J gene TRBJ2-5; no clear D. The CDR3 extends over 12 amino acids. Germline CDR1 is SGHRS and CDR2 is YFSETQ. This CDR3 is CASSPNQETQYF. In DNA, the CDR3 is TGTGCCAGCTCACCAAACCAAGAGACCCAGTACTTC.

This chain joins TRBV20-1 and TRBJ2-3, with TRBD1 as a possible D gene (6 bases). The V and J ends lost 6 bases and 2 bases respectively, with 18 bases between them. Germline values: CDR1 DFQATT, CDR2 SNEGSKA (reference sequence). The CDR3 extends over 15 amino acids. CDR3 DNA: TGCAGTGCCAGTCGGCTAGGGGGAAACACAGATACGCAGTATTTT. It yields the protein CSASRLGGNTDTQYF.

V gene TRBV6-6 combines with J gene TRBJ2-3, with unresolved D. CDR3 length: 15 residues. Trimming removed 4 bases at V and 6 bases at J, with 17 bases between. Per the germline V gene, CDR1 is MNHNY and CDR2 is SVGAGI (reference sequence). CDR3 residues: CASSSSTVGLDTQYF. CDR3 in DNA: TGTGCCAGCAGTTCCTCTACAGTTGGTTTGGATACGCAGTATTTT.